Listed here is a single TCR beta chain. Its antigen is unidentified. This CDR3 is built from 13 residues. CDR1 and CDR2 (germline): SQVTM, ANQGSEA. V shed 6 bases, J shed 3 bases, and the junction held 6 bases outside the gene matches. The sample comes from a study of PD-L1 blockade in urothelial cancer. Across the whole study: Samples came from 3 weeks, at the second dose, and 6 weeks into treatment. Specimens of blood held a median count of approximately 150,000 T cells. Study observations and caveats: Stronger expansion of tumor-associated clones in blood at 3 weeks distinguished durable-benefit patients.

The data were produced by immunoSEQ multiplex PCR, yet TCRdb's version contains in-frame clones alone and is incomplete. The sample has roughly 63,000 clones; 81% are singletons. Time point given: pretreatment peripheral blood. The rearrangement links TRBV29-1 to TRBJ1-1; 8 bases are shared with TRBD1. Sequenced material: PBMCs, taken around atezolizumab (anti-PD-L1) treatment. The sequence derives from a man between 65 and 79 years old with urothelial cancer. Here the CDR3 reads CSVGQGRDTEAFF. The DNA for the CDR3 is TGCAGCGTAGGACAGGGAAGGGACACTGAAGCTTTCTTT.